The present entry profiles one T cell receptor (beta chain) with its context. What it binds is not known. Its ends do not fully match the called genes, so a read error is possible. These data come from a study of metastatic and nonmetastatic thyroid tumors. Study summary: The authors compared repertoires across blood and tumor or nodule tissue from malignant and benign thyroid patients. General study points: For both blood and tumor, malignant thyroid tumors reportedly showed significantly higher TCR beta diversity than benign nodules did.

With MiXCR, TCRdb called clones anew from the PCR reads. The sample carries some 27,000 clones, about 20% recorded once. Germline V gene lookup returns CDR1 SGHTS and CDR2 YDEGEE. The CDR3 loop spans 15 amino acids. There were no patients who had received any treatment before thyroid surgery. The receptor was isolated from a male donor with papillary thyroid cancer or a benign thyroid nodule (not recorded which). Some clones in this sample may be carry-over from other donors' samples. The sample was blood. This chain links TRBV5-8 with TRBJ2-7; D possibly corresponds to TRBD1 (6 bases). DNA for the CDR3: TGTGTCAGCAGCTGGGAAGAGACAGGTTTTTACGAGCAGTACTTC. It is translated as CVSSWEETGFYEQYF. The full variable domain, rest sourced from reference TRBV5-8 and TRBJ2-7, is EAGVTQSPTHLIKTRGQQATLRCSPISGHTSVYWYQQALGLGLQFLLWYDEGEERNRGNFPPRFSGRQFPNYSSELNVNALELEDSALYLCVSSWEETGFYEQYFGPGTRLTVT.